The rows below give T cell receptor beta chains drawn from one sample of a study of T cell changes during pregnancy in multiple sclerosis. Data came from immunoSEQ multiplex PCR; TCRdb stores just in-frame clones and leaves some out. The sample lists about 40,000 clones; over 85% were seen once. Here the sequenced sample was peripheral blood, taken before pregnancy. Receptor source: a female donor with multiple sclerosis, enrolled in a pregnancy study. Each CDR3 is given with its conserved first and last residue. The D gene is left open where the match is weak.

>TRBJ2-3|TRBV4-3|TRBD2
TGCGCCAGCAGCAAACGGACTAGCGCCACAGATACGCAGTATTTT
CASSKRTSATDTQYF
>TRBJ1-5|TRBV21-1|.
TGTGCCAGCAGCAAAGAGGACAGGGGGTTCAATCAGCCCCAGCATTTT
CASSKEDRGFNQPQHF
>TRBJ2-7|TRBV10-1|.
TGCGCCAGCAGTGAGACGGGGAAATTAGTCTACGAGCAGTACTTC
CASSETGKLVYEQYF
>TRBJ2-5|TRBV5-6|TRBD2
TGTGCCAGCAGCCCAGGGACTAGCGGGAGTGTACAAGAGACCCAGTACTTC
CASSPGTSGSVQETQYF
>TRBJ2-7|TRBV9|TRBD1
TGTGCCAGCAGCGTGACAACAGGGGCCTACGAGCAGTACTTC
CASSVTTGAYEQYF
>TRBJ2-5|TRBV4-1|TRBD2
TGCGCCAGCAGCCCAGCACCGGTCGCGGGAGCGTTGGAGACCCAGTACTTC
CASSPAPVAGALETQYF
>TRBJ2-1|TRBV2|.
TGTGCCAGCACAGGGTCCTACAATGAGCAGTTCTTC
CASTGSYNEQFF
>TRBJ1-2|TRBV18|.
TGTGCCAGCTCTTACCCCTCCAGGCCCTATGGCTACACCTTC
CASSYPSRPYGYTF
>TRBJ2-7|TRBV25-1|.
TGTGCCACCACTCGGGGGTACGAGCAGTACTTC
CATTRGYEQYF
>TRBJ2-7|TRBV27|TRBD2
TGTGCCAGCGGCCCAAGGACTAGCGATATCAAGTCCTCCTACGAGCAGTACTTC
CASGPRTSDIKSSYEQYF
>TRBJ2-7|TRBV7-7|.
TGTGCCAGCAGCTTAGGATGGCAGGGAAGTCACGAGCAGTACTTC
CASSLGWQGSHEQYF
>TRBJ2-3|TRBV28|.
TGTGCCAGCAGTTCAGCCGCAGGGGCACAGATAACGCAGTATTTT
CASSSAAGAQITQYF
>TRBJ1-5|TRBV30|TRBD1
TGTGCCTGGAACAGGGGGGAACAGCCCCAGCATTTT
CAWNRGEQPQHF
>TRBJ2-3|TRBV6-6|TRBD1
TGTGCCAGCAGTCGTCAGGGGGCAGATACGCAGTATTTT
CASSRQGADTQYF
>TRBJ2-5|TRBV28|TRBD1
TGTGCCAGCAGTTCATTCCGCCGGGGGACAGGGGGAAAAGAGACCCAGTACTTC
CASSSFRRGTGGKETQYF